This TCR beta chain was captured by sequencing in a study of technical replicates of blood from a handful of donors. The CDR3 has 15 residues. Germline loops: CDR1 SNHLY, CDR2 FYNNEI. With V trimmed by 4 bases and J by 1 base, 7 bases remained unmatched. Repertoires were generated with immunoSEQ multiplex PCR, while TCRdb's copy carries only in-frame clones and drops some. In the table there are tens of thousands of clones, around 94% of which are singletons. The sample consisted of T cells isolated from PBMCs. The chain carries TRBV2 and TRBJ2-7, with 7 bases aligning to TRBD1. The receptor was derived from a human donor in good health. The CDR3 spells CASSAWQGQSYEQYF. CDR3 in DNA: TGTGCCAGCAGTGCGTGGCAGGGACAGTCCTACGAGCAGTACTTC.